The rows below give T cell receptor beta chains drawn from one sample of a study of shared clonotypes between healthy human individuals. Only in-frame clones appear in the TCRdb table, and some are missing; sequencing was by immunoSEQ multiplex PCR. This table has around 600,000 clones, roughly 98% appearing once. Source material: naive CD8+ T cells sorted from blood. These receptors were obtained from a man aged 25-40 years in good health. Both conserved end residues are trimmed from each CDR3.

TRBV15	TRBJ2-7	ATSPGQGRAHEQY
TRBV5-3	TRBJ2-7	ARSVPVPTYEQY
TRBV7-9	TRBJ2-1	ASSSSFEQF
TRBV28	TRBJ2-1	ASSLAGGYNEQF
TRBV6-5	TRBJ1-4	ASSPAWIKNEKLF
TRBV30	TRBJ2-3	AWSGIASTDTQY
TRBV28	TRBJ2-7	ASSLTSYEQY
TRBV4-3	TRBJ1-5	ASSQPGQGGFANQPQH
TRBV28	TRBJ1-2	ASSFAGGYNYGYT
TRBV6-5	TRBJ2-5	ASRDRGFFRETQY
TRBV10-1	TRBJ2-1	ASSEVETYNEQF
TRBV28	TRBJ1-1	ASSHRGGSTEAF
TRBV7-9	TRBJ1-3	AIPATELGNTIY
TRBV14	TRBJ2-1	ASSLLWSSYNEQF
TRBV7-9	TRBJ2-3	ASSTSGIADTQY
TRBV14	TRBJ2-1	ASSQVGVHNEQF
TRBV27	TRBJ1-4	ASSRGGLQEVF
TRBV30	TRBJ2-7	ACDRGLAGEQY
TRBV14	TRBJ2-1	ASSQDNAPSSYNEQF
TRBV28	TRBJ2-1	ASSLLGGRAAEQF
TRBV28	TRBJ2-3	ATKGQRMIKTDTQY
TRBV29-1	TRBJ2-1	SVDGGSSEQF
TRBV5-1	TRBJ2-1	ASSLWGSVEQF
TRBV10-3	TRBJ2-2	AISSWTSGGTGELF
TRBV30	TRBJ2-2	AYLETGELF
TRBV6-5	TRBJ1-2	ASTTLGQAPRGYT
TRBV7-8	TRBJ1-2	ASSQTVNYGYT
TRBV5-1	TRBJ2-1	ASRPQGSRVYNEQF
TRBV29-1	TRBJ1-2	SVRVIGSDYGYT
TRBV29-1	TRBJ2-7	SAMASGYEQY
TRBV27	TRBJ2-1	ASSPIAGGTYNEQF
TRBV28	TRBJ2-7	ASRDTSGSRNEQY
TRBV7-9	TRBJ2-7	ASSPSGRGYEQY
TRBV27	TRBJ1-3	ASSQQESGNTIY
TRBV9	TRBJ1-2	ASSVLGGSYT